A selection of T cell receptor beta chains follows, all from one sample in a study of regulatory T cells in long-lasting Graves disease. TCRdb used MiXCR to reprocess the multiplex PCR reads, holding one entry per CDR3 protein. The sample lists over 500,000 distinct CDR3 sequences; around 17% were seen once. These same records also appear under a second study, on T cells in Graves' hyperthyroidism and ophthalmopathy.

The sequencing here drew on peripheral blood mononuclear cells (PBMCs), taken at new diagnosis, from a patient treated with antithyroid drugs. These receptors were collected from a woman aged 30 to 39 with Graves disease. Both conserved end residues are part of each CDR3. Each record gives: clone size, J gene, D gene, V gene, CDR3 protein, CDR3 DNA. The D gene is left open where the match is weak. Size tells how often a clone was seen (once, few, many) or the class of an expanded clone, and some rows leave it out.

abundance: many; j_gene: TRBJ2-7; d_gene: NA; v_gene: TRBV6-1; CDR3aa: CASSAYEQYF; CDR3nt: TGTGCCAGCAGCGCCTACGAGCAGTACTTC
abundance: NA; j_gene: TRBJ1-1; d_gene: NA; v_gene: TRBV14; CDR3aa: CASSQVGISEAFF; CDR3nt: TGTGCCAGCAGCCAAGTGGGGATATCTGAAGCTTTCTTT
abundance: many; j_gene: TRBJ1-1; d_gene: NA; v_gene: TRBV5-1; CDR3aa: CASNPGEGNTEAFF; CDR3nt: TGCGCCAGCAATCCAGGGGAGGGGAACACTGAAGCTTTCTTT
abundance: many; j_gene: TRBJ1-1; d_gene: NA; v_gene: TRBV3-1; CDR3aa: CASGGQPDTEAFF; CDR3nt: TGTGCCAGCGGGGGCCAGCCCGACACTGAAGCTTTCTTT
abundance: few; j_gene: TRBJ1-2; d_gene: NA; v_gene: TRBV29-1; CDR3aa: CSVQTGGGYGYTF; CDR3nt: TGCAGCGTTCAAACCGGGGGAGGCTATGGCTACACCTTC
abundance: NA; j_gene: TRBJ2-1; d_gene: NA; v_gene: TRBV7-2; CDR3aa: CASRDYRGPNEQFF; CDR3nt: TGTGCCAGCAGGGATTATAGGGGTCCCAATGAGCAGTTCTTC
abundance: NA; j_gene: TRBJ2-1; d_gene: NA; v_gene: TRBV19; CDR3aa: CASSDRWETYNEQFF; CDR3nt: TGTGCCAGTAGTGATCGTTGGGAGACCTACAATGAGCAGTTCTTC
abundance: NA; j_gene: TRBJ2-7; d_gene: NA; v_gene: TRBV20-1; CDR3aa: CSARDAGSSSYEQYF; CDR3nt: TGCAGTGCTAGAGATGCGGGGTCCTCCTCCTACGAGCAGTACTTC
abundance: few; j_gene: TRBJ2-1; d_gene: TRBD2; v_gene: TRBV7-9; CDR3aa: CASSLALIQLAANEQFF; CDR3nt: TGTGCCAGCAGCTTAGCTCTTATTCAGCTAGCGGCCAATGAGCAGTTCTTC
abundance: few; j_gene: TRBJ1-1; d_gene: NA; v_gene: TRBV3-1; CDR3aa: CASSQGVANTEAFF; CDR3nt: TGTGCCAGCAGCCAAGGGGTAGCGAACACTGAAGCTTTCTTT
abundance: NA; j_gene: TRBJ1-3; d_gene: NA; v_gene: TRBV28; CDR3aa: CASSFGGGLSGNTIYF; CDR3nt: TGTGCCAGCAGTTTTGGCGGGGGTCTCTCTGGAAACACCATATATTTT
abundance: many; j_gene: TRBJ2-7; d_gene: TRBD1; v_gene: TRBV28; CDR3aa: CASSLSSRDRGKLEQYF; CDR3nt: TGTGCCAGCAGTTTAAGTAGTCGGGACAGGGGGAAGTTGGAGCAGTACTTC
abundance: many; j_gene: TRBJ1-2; d_gene: TRBD1; v_gene: TRBV20-1; CDR3aa: CSARLQGAPDYGYTF; CDR3nt: TGCAGTGCCAGACTTCAGGGGGCGCCGGACTATGGCTACACCTTC
abundance: few; j_gene: TRBJ2-3; d_gene: NA; v_gene: TRBV20-1; CDR3aa: CSAHRAATTDTQYF; CDR3nt: TGCAGTGCCCATAGGGCGGCGACCACAGATACGCAGTATTTT
abundance: few; j_gene: TRBJ2-7; d_gene: NA; v_gene: TRBV14; CDR3aa: CASSHWDLSYEQYF; CDR3nt: TGTGCCAGCAGCCATTGGGACCTCTCCTACGAGCAGTACTTC